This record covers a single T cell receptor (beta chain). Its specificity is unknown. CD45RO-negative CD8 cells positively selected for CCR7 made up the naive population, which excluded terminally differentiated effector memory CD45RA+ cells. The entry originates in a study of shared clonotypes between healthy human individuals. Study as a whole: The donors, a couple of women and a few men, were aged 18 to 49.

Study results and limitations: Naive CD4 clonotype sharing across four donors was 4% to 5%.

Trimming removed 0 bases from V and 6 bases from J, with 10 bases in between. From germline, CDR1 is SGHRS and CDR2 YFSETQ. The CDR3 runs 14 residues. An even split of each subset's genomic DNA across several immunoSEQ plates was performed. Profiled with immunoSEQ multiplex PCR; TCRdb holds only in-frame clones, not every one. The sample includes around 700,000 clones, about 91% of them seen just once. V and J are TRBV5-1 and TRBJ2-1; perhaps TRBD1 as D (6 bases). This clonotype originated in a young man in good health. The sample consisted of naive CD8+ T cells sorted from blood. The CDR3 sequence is CASSLEIGGNEQFF. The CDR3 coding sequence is TGCGCCAGCAGCTTGGAGATAGGGGGCAATGAGCAGTTCTTC.